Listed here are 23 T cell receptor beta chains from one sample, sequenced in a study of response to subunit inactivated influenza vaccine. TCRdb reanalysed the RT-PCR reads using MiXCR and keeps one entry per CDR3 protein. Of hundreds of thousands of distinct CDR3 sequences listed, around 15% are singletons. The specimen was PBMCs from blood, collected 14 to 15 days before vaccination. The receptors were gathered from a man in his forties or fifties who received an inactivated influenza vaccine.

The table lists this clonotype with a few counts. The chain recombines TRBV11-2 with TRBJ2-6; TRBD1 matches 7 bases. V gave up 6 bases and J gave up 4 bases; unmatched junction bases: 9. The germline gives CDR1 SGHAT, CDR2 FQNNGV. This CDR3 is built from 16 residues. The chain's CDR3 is CASRLTGAPGANVLTF. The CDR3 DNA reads TGTGCCAGCAGATTAACAGGGGCGCCCGGGGCCAACGTCCTGACTTTC.

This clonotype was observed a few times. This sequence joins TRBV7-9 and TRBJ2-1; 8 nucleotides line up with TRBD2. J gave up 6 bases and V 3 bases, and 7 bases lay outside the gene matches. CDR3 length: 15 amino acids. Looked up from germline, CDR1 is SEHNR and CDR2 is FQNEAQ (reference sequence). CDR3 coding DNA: TGTGCCAGCAGCTTTCTCAGCGGGAGTGGCAATGAGCAGTTCTTC. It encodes CASSFLSGSGNEQFF.

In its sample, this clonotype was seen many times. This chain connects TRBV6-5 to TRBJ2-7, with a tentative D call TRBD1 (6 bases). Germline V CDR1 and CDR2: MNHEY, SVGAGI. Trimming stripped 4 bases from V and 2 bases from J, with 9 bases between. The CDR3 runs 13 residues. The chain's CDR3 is CASSLQGTYEQYF. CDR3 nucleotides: TGTGCCAGCAGTTTACAGGGCACCTACGAGCAGTACTTC.

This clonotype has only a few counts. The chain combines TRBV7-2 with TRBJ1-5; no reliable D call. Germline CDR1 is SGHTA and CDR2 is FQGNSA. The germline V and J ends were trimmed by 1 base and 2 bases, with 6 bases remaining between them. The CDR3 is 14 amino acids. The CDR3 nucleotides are TGTGCCAGCAGCTTAGTGTACGGCAATCAGCCCCAGCATTTT. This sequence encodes CASSLVYGNQPQHF.

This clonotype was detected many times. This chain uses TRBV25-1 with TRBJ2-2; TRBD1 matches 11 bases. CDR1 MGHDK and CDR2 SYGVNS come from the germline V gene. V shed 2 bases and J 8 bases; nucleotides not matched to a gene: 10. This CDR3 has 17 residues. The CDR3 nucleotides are TGTGCCAGCAGTGAACCCCGGACAGGGGGCGCAGGGGGGGAGCTGTTTTTT. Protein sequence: CASSEPRTGGAGGELFF.

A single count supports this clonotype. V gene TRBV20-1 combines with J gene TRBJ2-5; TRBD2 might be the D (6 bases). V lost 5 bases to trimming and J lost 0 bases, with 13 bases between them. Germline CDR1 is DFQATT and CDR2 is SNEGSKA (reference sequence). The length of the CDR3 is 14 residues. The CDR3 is CSAEAGLYQETQYF. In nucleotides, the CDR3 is TGCAGTGCTGAAGCGGGCCTGTACCAAGAGACCCAGTACTTC.

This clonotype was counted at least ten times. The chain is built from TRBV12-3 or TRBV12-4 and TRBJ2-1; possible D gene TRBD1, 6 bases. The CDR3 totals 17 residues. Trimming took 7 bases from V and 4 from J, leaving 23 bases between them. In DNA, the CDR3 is TGTGCCAGCATATTGCCGGGAACCCCGAGGGGGTACAATGAGCAGTTCTTC. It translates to CASILPGTPRGYNEQFF.

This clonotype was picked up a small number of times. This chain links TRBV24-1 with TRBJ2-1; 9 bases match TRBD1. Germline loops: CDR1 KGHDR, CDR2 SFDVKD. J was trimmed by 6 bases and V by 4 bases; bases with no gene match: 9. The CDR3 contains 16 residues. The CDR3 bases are TGTGCCACCAGTGAGCCCGGGACAGGGCCTCTCAATGAGCAGTTCTTC. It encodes CATSEPGTGPLNEQFF.

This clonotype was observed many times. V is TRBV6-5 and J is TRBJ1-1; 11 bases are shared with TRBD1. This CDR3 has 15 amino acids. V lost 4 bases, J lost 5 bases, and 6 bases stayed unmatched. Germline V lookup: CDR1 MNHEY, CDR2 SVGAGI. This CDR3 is CASSLDRGRGTEAFF. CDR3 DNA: TGTGCCAGCAGTTTGGACAGGGGGCGGGGGACTGAAGCTTTCTTT.

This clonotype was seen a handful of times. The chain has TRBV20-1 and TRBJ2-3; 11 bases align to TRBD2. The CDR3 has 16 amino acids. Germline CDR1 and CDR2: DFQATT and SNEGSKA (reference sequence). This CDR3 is CSGAASGGTSTDTQYF. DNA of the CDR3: TGCAGCGGGGCGGCTAGCGGGGGGACAAGCACAGATACGCAGTATTTT.

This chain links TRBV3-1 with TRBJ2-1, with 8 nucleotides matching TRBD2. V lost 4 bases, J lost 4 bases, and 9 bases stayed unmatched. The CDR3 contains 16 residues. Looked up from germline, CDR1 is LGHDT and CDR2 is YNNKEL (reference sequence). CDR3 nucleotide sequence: TGTGCCAGCAGCCGGTTAGCGGGATTCCCGTACAATGAGCAGTTCTTC. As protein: CASSRLAGFPYNEQFF.

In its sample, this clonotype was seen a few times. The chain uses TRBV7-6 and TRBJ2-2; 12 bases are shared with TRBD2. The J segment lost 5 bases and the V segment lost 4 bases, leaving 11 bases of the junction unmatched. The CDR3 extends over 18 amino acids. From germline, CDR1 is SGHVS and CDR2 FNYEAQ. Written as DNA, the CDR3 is TGTGCCAGCAGCTCACTAGCGGGGGGTTTTTCGAGTACCGGGGAGCTGTTTTTT. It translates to CASSSLAGGFSSTGELFF. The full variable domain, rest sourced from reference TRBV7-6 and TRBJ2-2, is GAGVSQSPRYKVTKRGQDVALRCDPISGHVSLYWYRQALGQGPEFLTYFNYEAQQDKSGLPNDRFSAERPEGSISTLTIQRTEQRDSAMYRCASSSLAGGFSSTGELFFGEGSRLTVL.

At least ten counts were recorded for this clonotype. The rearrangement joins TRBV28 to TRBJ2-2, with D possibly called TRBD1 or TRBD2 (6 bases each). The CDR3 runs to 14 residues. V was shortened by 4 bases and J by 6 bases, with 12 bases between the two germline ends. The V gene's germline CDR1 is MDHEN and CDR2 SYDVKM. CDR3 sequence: CASSWTGAPGELFF. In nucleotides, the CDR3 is TGTGCCAGCAGTTGGACGGGGGCCCCCGGGGAGCTGTTTTTT.

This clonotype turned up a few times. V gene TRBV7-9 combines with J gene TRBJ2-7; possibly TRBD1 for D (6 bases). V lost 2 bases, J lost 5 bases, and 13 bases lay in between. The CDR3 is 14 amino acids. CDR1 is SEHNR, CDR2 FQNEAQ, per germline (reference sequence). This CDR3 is CASSLLNRDHEQYF. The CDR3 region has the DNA TGTGCCAGCAGCTTATTGAACAGGGACCACGAGCAGTACTTC.

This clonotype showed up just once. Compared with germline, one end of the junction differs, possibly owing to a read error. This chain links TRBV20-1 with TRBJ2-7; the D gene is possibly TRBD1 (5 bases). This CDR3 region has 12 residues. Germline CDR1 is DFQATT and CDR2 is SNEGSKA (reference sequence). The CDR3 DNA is TGCAGTGCTAGAGACCTTGGGATCGACAGCGCCTTC. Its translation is CSARDLGIDSAF.

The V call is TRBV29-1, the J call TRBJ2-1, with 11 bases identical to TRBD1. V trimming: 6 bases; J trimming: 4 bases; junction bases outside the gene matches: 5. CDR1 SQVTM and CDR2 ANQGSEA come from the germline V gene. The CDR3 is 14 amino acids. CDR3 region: CSVRRDRGYNEQFF. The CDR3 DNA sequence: TGCAGCGTGCGCCGGGACAGGGGGTACAATGAGCAGTTCTTC.

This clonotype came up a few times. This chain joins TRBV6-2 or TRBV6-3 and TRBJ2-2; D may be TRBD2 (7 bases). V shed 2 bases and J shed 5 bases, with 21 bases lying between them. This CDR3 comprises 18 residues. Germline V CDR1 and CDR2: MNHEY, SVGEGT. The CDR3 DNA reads TGTGCCAGCAGTTACCCTTCTAGGGGGGGCATAGGAACCGGGGAGCTGTTTTTT. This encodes CASSYPSRGGIGTGELFF.

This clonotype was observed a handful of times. The CDR3 spells CASSHPMSEQFF. CDR3 bases: TGTGCCAGCAGCCACCCTATGAGTGAGCAGTTCTTC. The chain combines TRBV3-1 with TRBJ2-1; D gene ambiguous. The V gene lost 3 bases and the J gene lost 9 bases, with 9 bases spanning the gap. Germline V gene data show CDR1 as LGHDT and CDR2 as YNNKEL (reference sequence). This CDR3 contains 12 residues.

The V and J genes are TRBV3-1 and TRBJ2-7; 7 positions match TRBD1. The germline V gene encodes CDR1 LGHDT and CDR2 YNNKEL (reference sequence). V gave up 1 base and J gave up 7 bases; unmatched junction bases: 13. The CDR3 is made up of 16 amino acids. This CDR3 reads CASSQGLRDSPSEQYF. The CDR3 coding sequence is TGTGCCAGCAGCCAAGGATTAAGGGACAGTCCCTCGGAGCAGTACTTC.

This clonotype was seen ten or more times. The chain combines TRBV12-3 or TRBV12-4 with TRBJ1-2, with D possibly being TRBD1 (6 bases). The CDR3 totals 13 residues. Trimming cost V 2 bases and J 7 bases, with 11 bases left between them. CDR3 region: CASSLSPGAGYTF. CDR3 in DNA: TGTGCCAGCAGTTTATCGCCAGGGGCTGGCTACACCTTC.

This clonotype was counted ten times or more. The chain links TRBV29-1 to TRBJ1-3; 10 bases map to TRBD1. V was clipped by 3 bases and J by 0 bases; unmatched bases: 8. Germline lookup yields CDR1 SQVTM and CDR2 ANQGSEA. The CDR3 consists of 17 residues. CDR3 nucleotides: TGCAGCGTTGAGCGGGACAGGGGTTTGGGCTCTGGAAACACCATATATTTT. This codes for CSVERDRGLGSGNTIYF.

CDR3: CASSVAGGLQRTQYF. CDR3 coding DNA: TGTGCCAGCAGTGTAGCGGGGGGGCTCCAGCGTACGCAGTATTTT. The V gene is TRBV6-1, the J gene TRBJ2-3, with 11 bases identical to TRBD2. Trimming took 4 bases from V and 8 from J; bases not matched to a gene: 8. The CDR3 spans 15 residues. Germline V gene sequence: CDR1 MNHNS, CDR2 SASEGT.

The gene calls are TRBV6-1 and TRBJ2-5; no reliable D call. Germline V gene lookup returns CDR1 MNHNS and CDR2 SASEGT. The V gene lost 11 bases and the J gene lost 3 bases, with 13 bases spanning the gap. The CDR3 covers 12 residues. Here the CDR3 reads CAGAPGEETQYF. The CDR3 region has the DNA TGTGCCGGTGCTCCTGGGGAAGAGACCCAGTACTTC.